This T cell receptor (beta chain) was captured in a study of monozygotic twins with inflammatory bowel disease. For each CDR3 protein, TCRdb gives one entry from its re-call of the 5' RACE reads, without DNA. The ten most abundant clones cover 2% to 3% of a sample with some 450,000 distinct CDR3 sequences. This CDR3 has 13 residues. With regard to this clonotype: Its antigen is currently unknown.

Regarding the study as a whole: Backing was not found for a single strong signal or clonotype associated with IBD.

Sequenced material: blood. The chain recombines TRBV12-3 or TRBV12-4 with TRBJ2-5; the D call from TCRdb, TRBD2, cannot be confirmed without DNA. The sequence was collected from a human donor with ulcerative colitis or Crohn's disease, or a healthy co-twin of an affected twin (not recorded which). This CDR3 is CASTKGLALTQYF.